This T cell receptor (beta chain) stems from a study of shared T cell receptors in the human thymus. Repertoires were generated with immunoSEQ multiplex PCR, while TCRdb's copy carries only in-frame clones and drops some. The sample lists more than 550,000 clones; 80% to 90% were seen once. The same sample was also used in a study of human thymus T cells. This second report adds: What appeared biased in thymic and blood repertoires was the usage of V and J genes.

The receptor's source is a girl under three years old with a congenital heart defect. Sequencing was carried out using thymocytes.

In DNA, the CDR3 is TGCGCCAGCAGTGAGACGCAGGGGGACAAGAACACTGAAGCTTTCTTT. Translating gives CASSETQGDKNTEAFF. The rearrangement links TRBV10-1 to TRBJ1-1, with TRBD1 identical over 7 bases. Germline V lookup: CDR1 WNHNN, CDR2 SYGVQD (reference sequence). The CDR3 is 16 residues long. V dropped 2 bases and J dropped 1; count of bases not matched to a gene: 7.